This T cell receptor (beta chain) was captured in a study of CD8 T cells in Susac syndrome. Overall study context: Patients with Susac syndrome who were sequenced included six with active disease and eight in remission.

Sequencing of TCR beta was performed on blood CD8+ T cells and on blood CD4+ T cells. Recently defined diagnostic criteria classed the Susac syndrome patients as definite or probable. Reverse transcription used about 0.45 to 1 ug RNA and random hexamers. Amplification of TCR beta CDR3 spanned 54 Vbeta and 13 Jbeta via immunoSEQ multiplex PCR. TCRdb ran MiXCR on the immunoSEQ multiplex PCR reads and lists one entry per CDR3 protein. The sample shows approximately 94,000 distinct CDR3 sequences, 95% of them seen only once. The CDR3 totals 15 residues. V lost 3 bases and J lost 8, with 18 bases in between. Germline V lookup: CDR1 SGHDT, CDR2 YYEEEE.

The chain recombines TRBV5-6 with TRBJ2-1; tentative D call: TRBD2 (5 bases). Source material: CD8+ T cells from PBMCs. The sequence came from a human donor with Susac syndrome. The CDR3 region is CASSSSPGSGYEQFF. The CDR3 DNA reads as TGTGCCAGCAGCTCCTCCCCGGGCTCGGGATATGAGCAGTTCTTC.